This T cell receptor beta chain was recorded in a study of T cells in Graves' hyperthyroidism and ophthalmopathy. General study points: Most thyroid clonotypes expanded above 0.001 appeared in blood too. Separation of ophthalmopathy from stable hyperthyroidism was achieved by a 13 V-J model.

Researchers amplified the TCR beta CDR3 regions from RNA transcripts. First-round RT-PCR with HTBI primers amplified the TCR CDR3 region. Each CDR3 protein gets one entry after TCRdb re-called the multiplex PCR reads with MiXCR. Counted here are roughly 130,000 distinct CDR3 sequences, over 20% occurring once; the ten biggest clones make up about two thirds. This clonotype was counted at least ten times. Its antigen remains unknown. Germline lookup yields CDR1 DFQATT and CDR2 SNEGSKA (reference sequence). The CDR3 sequence is 12 residues long. V was clipped by 1 base and J by 7 bases, with 11 bases between them.

The sequencing input was blood. This chain connects TRBV20-1 to TRBJ2-7; tentatively, D is TRBD2 (6 bases). The TCR sequence derives from a woman aged 50 to 60 with Graves' hyperthyroidism that later progressed to Graves' ophthalmopathy. CDR3 nucleotide sequence: TGCAGTGCTAGAGGGGGGAGGCCTGAGCAGTACTTC. Its protein is CSARGGRPEQYF.